This record concerns one T cell receptor (beta chain) sequence. The assay was immunoSEQ multiplex PCR, and TCRdb's table has in-frame clones only and misses some. The sample includes a few hundred thousand clones, over 75% of them seen just once. The entry originates in a study of blood T cell repertoires in COVID-19. In terms of age and location, participants ranged from roughly 18 to 95 years and lived in about 25 US areas. The sequence came from a man aged 35 to 55 who had recovered from COVID-19. The source material was PBMCs or T cells enriched from blood (not recorded which).

As DNA, the CDR3 is TGTGCCAGCAGCACGGGACAGGGCTACGAGCAGTACTTC. Its translation: CASSTGQGYEQYF. The rearrangement uses TRBV7-3 and TRBJ2-7; 9 nucleotides align to TRBD1. Looked up from germline, CDR1 is SGHTA and CDR2 is FQGTGA. J was trimmed by 3 bases and V by 5 bases; bases with no gene match: 2. The CDR3 is 13 residues long.